A selection of T cell receptor beta chains follows, all from one sample in a study of CD8 T cells in Susac syndrome. TCRdb processed the immunoSEQ multiplex PCR reads anew with MiXCR; each CDR3 protein has one entry. Found here are around 170,000 distinct CDR3 sequences, 85% to 95% of them singletons; the top ten hold around 0.15%. Material for sequencing was CD8+ T cells from PBMCs. The receptors here all came from a human donor with Susac syndrome. The CDR3 runs from the conserved cysteine through the conserved F or W. The D gene is left open where the match is weak. A row's size may be missing; if present it is once, few, many or a size class.

len	d_gene	v_gene	abundance	j_gene	CDR3aa	CDR3nt
16	-	TRBV25-1	-	TRBJ2-1	CASSEWGSGSYNEQFF	TGTGCCAGCAGTGAATGGGGCAGTGGCTCCTACAATGAGCAGTTCTTC
14	TRBD1	TRBV15	-	TRBJ1-5	CATSRYRGNQPQHF	TGTGCCACCAGCAGGTACAGGGGTAATCAGCCCCAGCATTTT
16	TRBD2	TRBV19	-	TRBJ2-7	CASSIPGTSGVHEQYF	TGTGCCAGTAGTATACCCGGGACTAGCGGAGTCCACGAGCAGTACTTC
14	TRBD2	TRBV24-1	-	TRBJ2-1	CATSETREISEQFF	TGTGCCACCAGTGAGACGCGGGAGATCAGTGAGCAGTTCTTC
16	TRBD2	TRBV13	-	TRBJ2-5	CASSQSLSGVGETQYF	TGTGCCAGCAGCCAAAGCCTTAGCGGGGTAGGAGAGACCCAGTACTTC
13	-	TRBV27	-	TRBJ2-7	CASSFRGNYEQYF	TGTGCCAGCAGTTTCCGGGGGAACTACGAGCAGTACTTC
18	-	TRBV20-1	-	TRBJ2-2	CSAEAVNSHKTNTGELFF	TGCAGTGCTGAGGCGGTGAACTCGCACAAAACAAACACCGGGGAGCTGTTTTTT
13	TRBD2	TRBV9	once	TRBJ2-1	CASSVGGEDEQFF	TGTGCCAGCAGCGTCGGGGGGGAAGATGAGCAGTTCTTC
11	-	TRBV3-1	once	TRBJ2-7	CASTSGYEQYF	TGTGCCAGCACCTCGGGATACGAGCAGTACTTC
13	-	TRBV7-7	-	TRBJ2-1	CASSPQNHNEQFF	TGTGCTAGCAGCCCCCAAAACCACAATGAGCAGTTCTTC
15	TRBD1	TRBV28	-	TRBJ1-5	CASSLEGQGAQPQHF	TGTGCCAGCAGTTTAGAGGGACAGGGGGCGCAGCCCCAGCATTTT
13	-	TRBV9	-	TRBJ2-3	CASSMSLTDTQYF	TGTGCCAGCAGCATGTCACTCACAGATACGCAGTATTTT
16	-	TRBV27	once	TRBJ2-5	CASSFGSRDYGETQYF	TGTGCCAGCAGTTTTGGGTCCAGGGATTACGGAGAGACCCAGTACTTC
15	-	TRBV7-9	-	TRBJ1-3	CASSLVSGAGNTIYF	TGTGCCAGCAGCTTAGTTTCGGGGGCTGGAAACACCATATATTTT
13	-	TRBV28	-	TRBJ1-5	CASSPHRVQPQHF	TGTGCCAGCAGTCCTCACAGGGTTCAGCCCCAGCATTTT
16	TRBD1	TRBV28	-	TRBJ2-7	CASSPLGQGNSYEQYF	TGTGCCAGCAGCCCACTTGGACAGGGGAATTCCTACGAGCAGTACTTC
14	-	TRBV13	-	TRBJ2-5	CASSLLTGQETQYF	TGTGCCAGCAGCTTATTAACAGGACAAGAGACCCAGTACTTC
17	TRBD2	TRBV3-1	-	TRBJ2-1	CASSQDSGGSSYNEQFF	TGTGCCAGCAGCCAAGATTCTGGCGGGAGCTCCTACAATGAGCAGTTCTTC
15	-	TRBV28	-	TRBJ2-1	CASRTPGLYVNEQFF	TGTGCCAGCAGGACTCCGGGACTCTATGTCAATGAGCAGTTCTTC
14	-	TRBV13	-	TRBJ2-1	CASSTDSGYNEQFF	TGTGCCAGCAGCACGGACTCCGGATACAATGAGCAGTTCTTC
14	-	TRBV20-1	-	TRBJ1-1	CSARDIQGLAEAFF	TGCAGTGCTAGAGATATACAGGGTCTCGCTGAAGCTTTCTTT
16	-	TRBV7-9	-	TRBJ1-1	CASSGAPTEAGTEAFF	TGTGCCAGCAGCGGGGCCCCGACAGAGGCCGGCACTGAAGCTTTCTTT
11	-	TRBV30	-	TRBJ2-7	CAWSQLLGQYF	TGTGCCTGGAGCCAACTACTTGGGCAGTACTTC
16	-	TRBV9	-	TRBJ2-5	CASSVGFGALIETQYF	TGTGCCAGCAGCGTAGGGTTTGGGGCGCTCATCGAGACCCAGTACTTC
15	TRBD2	TRBV7-9	once	TRBJ2-3	CASRRLADDTDTQYF	TGTGCCAGCAGACGACTAGCGGATGACACAGATACGCAGTATTTT
15	TRBD1	TRBV9	-	TRBJ2-7	CASSPTPGQAHEQYF	TGTGCCAGCAGCCCCACTCCGGGACAGGCTCACGAGCAGTACTTC
12	-	TRBV5-1	-	TRBJ2-7	CASSLVGDEQYF	TGCGCCAGCAGCTTGGTGGGGGACGAGCAGTACTTC
12	-	TRBV20-1	-	TRBJ2-5	CSARDETGTQYF	TGCAGTGCTAGAGACGAAACTGGGACCCAGTACTTC
14	TRBD2	TRBV27	-	TRBJ2-7	CASSTGLALHEQYF	TGTGCCAGCAGCACGGGACTAGCTCTCCACGAGCAGTACTTC
15	TRBD2	TRBV6-5	-	TRBJ2-1	CASTLLTSGASEQFF	TGTGCCAGCACCCTTCTGACTAGCGGGGCATCCGAGCAGTTCTTC
16	TRBD1	TRBV27	-	TRBJ1-4	CASSFGQGTTNEKLFF	TGTGCCAGCAGTTTTGGACAGGGGACAACTAATGAAAAACTGTTTTTT
17	-	TRBV15	-	TRBJ1-6	CATSSVYGGSYNSPLHF	TGTGCCACCAGCAGTGTATATGGGGGGAGCTATAATTCACCCCTCCACTTT
14	-	TRBV12-3/TRBV12-4	-	TRBJ2-6	CASVSGAGANVLTF	TGTGCCAGCGTGTCCGGTGCTGGGGCCAACGTCCTGACTTTC
13	-	TRBV24-1	once	TRBJ2-7	CATSDFGQYEQYF	TGTGCCACCAGTGATTTTGGACAGTACGAGCAGTACTTC
14	TRBD1	TRBV7-9	-	TRBJ1-2	CASSPQDRDYGYTF	TGTGCCAGCAGCCCCCAAGACAGGGACTATGGCTACACCTTC
14	-	TRBV24-1	-	TRBJ1-5	CATSDYGVDQPQHF	TGTGCCACCAGTGATTACGGGGTAGATCAGCCCCAGCATTTT
14	-	TRBV7-6	-	TRBJ2-7	CASSLSLDVYEQYF	TGTGCCAGCAGCTTATCATTGGATGTGTACGAGCAGTACTTC
15	TRBD1	TRBV12-3/TRBV12-4	-	TRBJ1-5	CASSRDSYSNQPQHF	TGTGCCAGCAGTAGGGACAGTTATAGCAATCAGCCCCAGCATTTT
18	TRBD1	TRBV15	-	TRBJ1-5	CATSRRGQGARRNQPQHF	TGTGCCACCAGCAGACGTGGACAGGGGGCTAGGCGCAATCAGCCCCAGCATTTT
14	-	TRBV6-1	-	TRBJ1-1	CASHKLQRNTEAFF	TGTGCCAGCCATAAACTACAGAGGAACACTGAAGCTTTCTTT
14	TRBD1	TRBV28	few	TRBJ2-5	CASSSSGTEETQYF	TGTGCCAGCAGTTCCTCCGGGACAGAAGAGACCCAGTACTTC
16	-	TRBV21-1	-	TRBJ2-7	CASSKSRGPISYEQYF	TGTGCCAGCAGCAAAAGTCGCGGGCCGATCTCCTACGAGCAGTACTTC
14	-	TRBV30	-	TRBJ1-2	CAWSVQQGYYGYTF	TGTGCCTGGAGTGTTCAACAAGGGTACTATGGCTACACCTTC